The 21 T cell receptor beta chains in this list originate from one sample, sequenced in a study of cytomegalovirus exposure and HLA in healthy donors. Clones were sequenced by immunoSEQ multiplex PCR, and TCRdb holds only the in-frame ones, with some missing. The top ten clones hold more than 0.8% of a sample with approximately 260,000 clones, 80% to 90% of them seen once. Sequencing was carried out using PBMCs. Source of these receptors: a woman aged 18-29 years in good health and CMV-seronegative.

The V gene is TRBV6-5, the J gene TRBJ1-1; 7 bases fit TRBD1. The CDR3 has 14 residues. V trimming: 6 bases; J trimming: 1 base; junction bases outside the gene matches: 5. CDR1 is MNHEY, CDR2 SVGAGI, per germline. In DNA form, the CDR3 reads TGTGCCAGCAGGACAGGGTGGGGGAACACTGAAGCTTTCTTT. Translated: CASRTGWGNTEAFF.

Here the CDR3 reads CASSLLHGTPNGYTF. CDR3 coding DNA: TGTGCCAGCAGCCTCTTACACGGGACACCAAATGGCTACACCTTC. This rearrangement joins TRBV7-2 to TRBJ1-2; D possibly corresponds to TRBD1 (6 bases). Germline CDR1 is SGHTA and CDR2 is FQGNSA. The CDR3 runs to 15 residues. V was pared by 5 bases and J by 6 bases, with 19 bases between. Supplemented by reference TRBV7-2 and TRBJ1-2, the full variable domain reads GAGVSQSPSNKVTEKGKDVELRCDPISGHTALYWYRQSLGQGLEFLIYFQGNSAPDKSGLPSDRFSAERTGGSVSTLTIQRTQQEDSAVYLCASSLLHGTPNGYTFGSGTRLTVV.

The chain carries TRBV5-6 and TRBJ2-4; TRBD2 aligns across 9 bases. J was trimmed by 0 bases and V by 2 bases; bases with no gene match: 9. CDR1 and CDR2 (germline): SGHDT, YYEEEE. The CDR3 spans 18 residues. The CDR3 DNA follows: TGTGCCAGCAGCTTATTAGCGGGGGCGGTACTAGCCAAAAACATTCAGTACTTC. Its protein is CASSLLAGAVLAKNIQYF.

V and J are TRBV7-2 and TRBJ2-7; 7 positions match TRBD1. Germline V gene data show CDR1 as SGHTA and CDR2 as FQGNSA. V lost 1 base to trimming and J lost 3 bases; unmatched junction nucleotides: 3. The CDR3 loop spans 14 amino acids. In nucleotides, the CDR3 is TGTGCCAGCAGCTTAGTCCAGGGGGTCTACGAGCAGTACTTC. It is translated as CASSLVQGVYEQYF.

J is TRBJ1-5 and V is TRBV2, with unresolved D. Trimming shortened V by 3 bases and J by 4 bases, and 10 bases separated the two germline ends. The V gene's germline CDR1 is SNHLY and CDR2 FYNNEI. The CDR3 contains 14 residues. The CDR3 region is CASSDVDGNQPQHF. DNA for the CDR3: TGTGCCAGCAGTGACGTTGACGGGAATCAGCCCCAGCATTTT.

J is TRBJ1-1 and V is TRBV6-5, with D possibly being TRBD1 (5 bases). V was pared by 3 bases and J by 4 bases, with 18 bases between. Germline V lookup: CDR1 MNHEY, CDR2 SVGAGI. The CDR3 runs 16 residues. The CDR3 coding sequence is TGTGCCAGCAGTTATACAGGCGCTGGTTGGGGCACTGAAGCTTTCTTT. Protein sequence: CASSYTGAGWGTEAFF.

The count of this clone is one. The chain joins TRBV30 to TRBJ2-7, with 11 positions matching TRBD2. From germline, CDR1 is GTSNPN and CDR2 SVGIG (reference sequence). There are 14 residues in the CDR3. With V trimmed by 7 bases and J by 3 bases, 8 bases remained unmatched. The CDR3 here is CAFHTLAGGYEQYF. CDR3 coding DNA: TGTGCCTTCCACACCCTAGCGGGAGGCTACGAGCAGTACTTC.

The genes are TRBV11-3 and TRBJ1-2; 7 positions match TRBD1. The germline CDR1 and CDR2 sequences are SGHNT and YENEEA. The V gene end was trimmed by 3 bases and the J gene end by 8 bases; junction bases not matched to a gene: 6. The CDR3 has 13 residues. Here the CDR3 DNA reads TGTGCCAGCAGCTTGCAGGGGGATGGAGGCTACACCTTC. Encoded protein: CASSLQGDGGYTF.

The chain is built from TRBV19 and TRBJ2-7; no firm D call. V was shortened by 6 bases and J by 2 bases, with 11 bases between the two germline ends. This CDR3 is 13 amino acids long. CDR1 and CDR2 (germline): LNHDA, SQIVND (reference sequence). The CDR3, as DNA: TGTGCCAGTAGCCCCGGGTCCACCTACGAGCAGTACTTC. This translates into CASSPGSTYEQYF.

This clone was counted only a few times. V gene TRBV7-3 combines with J gene TRBJ2-2; 8 positions match TRBD1. The CDR3 is made up of 15 amino acids. The trim removed 5 bases at V and 1 base at J, leaving 3 bases unmatched. CDR1 and CDR2 from the germline V gene are SGHTA and FQGTGA. The CDR3 loop is CASSRTGLNTGELFF. The CDR3 region has the DNA TGTGCCAGCAGCCGGACAGGGTTGAACACCGGGGAGCTGTTTTTT.

This clone occurred once. The chain links TRBV10-3 to TRBJ1-1; D remains ambiguous. The CDR3 is 12 amino acids. Germline V gives CDR1 ENHRY, CDR2 SYGVKD. V lost 3 bases to trimming and J lost 10 bases, with 12 bases between them. The chain's CDR3 is CAISDKIKPAFF. Written as DNA, the CDR3 is TGTGCCATCAGTGATAAGATAAAGCCAGCTTTCTTT.

The chain recombines TRBV9 with TRBJ1-2; a weak D match, TRBD1 (6 bases). V was shortened by 4 bases and J by 8 bases, with 15 bases between the two germline ends. The CDR3 contains 13 residues. The germline V gene has CDR1 SGDLS and CDR2 YYNGEE. CDR3 residues: CASSPWGGLGYTF. The CDR3 nucleotides read TGTGCCAGCAGCCCCTGGGGGGGGCTAGGCTACACCTTC.

The chain joins TRBV19 to TRBJ2-1, with 9 positions matching TRBD2. This CDR3 spans 16 amino acids. Germline loops: CDR1 LNHDA, CDR2 SQIVND (reference sequence). The V segment lost 3 bases and the J segment 0 bases; nucleotides outside the gene matches: 3. As DNA, the CDR3 is TGTGCCAGTAGTATCCTAGCGGGATACTCCTACAATGAGCAGTTCTTC. As protein: CASSILAGYSYNEQFF.

This clone appeared a few times. The chain uses TRBV30 and TRBJ1-2, with 7 bases fitting TRBD1. Per germline, CDR1 GTSNPN and CDR2 SVGIG (reference sequence). CDR3 length equals 13 residues. The junction had 1 base not matched to a gene; V was cut back by 1 base and J by 2 bases. The CDR3 DNA reads TGTGCCTGGAGTGGAGGGGGCAACTATGGCTACACCTTC. Protein sequence: CAWSGGGNYGYTF.

The chain carries TRBV2 and TRBJ2-3; TRBD2 matches 13 bases. V gave up 6 bases and J gave up 4 bases; unmatched junction bases: 1. The CDR3 consists of 14 residues. Germline values: CDR1 SNHLY, CDR2 FYNNEI. CDR3 in amino acids: CASRTSGGADTQYF. As DNA, the CDR3 is TGTGCCAGCAGAACTAGCGGGGGGGCAGATACGCAGTATTTT.

Points on this clone: The sample contains more than one DNA sequence encoding this CDR3. The chain combines TRBV28 with TRBJ1-1, with 7 bases aligning to TRBD1. CDR3 length: 13 residues. CDR1 is MDHEN, CDR2 SYDVKM, per germline. V lost 6 bases and J lost 3; bases outside the gene matches: 4. The CDR3, as DNA: TGTGCCAGCAGCTTGCAGGGGGACACTGAAGCTTTCTTT. Translating it yields CASSLQGDTEAFF.

DNA for the CDR3: TGCGCCAGCAGCCACGGACAGGGAGCCTACGAGCAGTACTTC. It translates to CASSHGQGAYEQYF. This chain joins TRBV4-1 and TRBJ2-7, with 8 bases that match TRBD1. Germline CDR1 reads MGHRA; CDR2 reads YSYEKL. The CDR3 extends over 14 amino acids. V dropped 3 bases and J dropped 2; count of bases not matched to a gene: 3.

There are many counts of this clone. The rearrangement joins TRBV4-1 to TRBJ2-1; D is possibly TRBD1 (7 bases). CDR3 size: 15 residues. CDR1 is MGHRA, CDR2 YSYEKL, per germline. The V end lost 4 bases, the J end lost 4 bases, and 14 bases lay between the germline ends. CDR3 sequence: CASSRETGTYNEQFF. CDR3 sequence (DNA): TGCGCCAGCAGCCGGGAGACAGGGACTTACAATGAGCAGTTCTTC.

Here the CDR3 reads CASSLEGGDGEQYF. The CDR3 region has the DNA TGCGCCAGCAGCTTGGAGGGAGGGGACGGCGAGCAGTACTTC. The genes are TRBV5-1 and TRBJ2-7; 7 nucleotides line up with TRBD2. The germline gives CDR1 SGHRS, CDR2 YFSETQ. This CDR3 has 14 amino acids. With 0 bases clipped from V and 6 bases from J, the junction kept 6 bases outside the gene matches. The entire variable domain, with the rest obtained from reference TRBV5-1 and TRBJ2-7, is as follows: KAGVTQTPRYLIKTRGQQVTLSCSPISGHRSVSWYQQTPGQGLQFLFEYFSETQRNKGNFPGRFSGRQFSNSRSEMNVSTLELGDSALYLCASSLEGGDGEQYFGPGTRLTVT.

The rearrangement uses TRBV6-5 and TRBJ2-3, with a possible D match to TRBD1 (6 bases). The length of the CDR3 is 15 residues. V shed 0 bases and J shed 4 bases, with 11 bases lying between them. Germline loops: CDR1 MNHEY, CDR2 SVGAGI. CDR3 loop: CASSYSLDSADTQYF. For the CDR3, the DNA is TGTGCCAGCAGTTACTCCTTGGACAGCGCAGATACGCAGTATTTT.

The chain combines TRBV11-2 with TRBJ2-1, with 9 bases matching TRBD2. Germline-derived CDR1 and CDR2 are SGHAT and FQNNGV. This CDR3 is 16 amino acids long. The J segment lost 7 bases and the V segment lost 3 bases, leaving 10 bases of the junction unmatched. The CDR3, as DNA: TGTGCCAGCAGCTTGCTGTCTAGCGGGGACGTTAATGAGCAGTTCTTC. It translates to CASSLLSSGDVNEQFF.